This T cell receptor beta chain was identified during a study of cytomegalovirus exposure and HLA in healthy donors. Whole-study context: A prior analysis found 117 million unique TCR beta sequences from 150 million to 200 million T cells.

Trimming removed 3 bases from V and 3 bases from J; junction bases left unmatched: 14. The CDR3 is made up of 18 amino acids. CDR1 is MNHEY, CDR2 SMNVEV, per germline (reference sequence). The primer mix had 60 Vbeta and 13 Jbeta primers. Clones were sequenced by immunoSEQ multiplex PCR, and TCRdb holds only the in-frame ones, with some missing. The sample includes 140,000 to 150,000 clones, roughly a tenth of them seen just once. The TCR originated in a male donor in good health and CMV-seronegative. This chain joins TRBV27 and TRBJ1-5, with 7 nucleotides matching TRBD1. Sample: PBMCs. Written as DNA, the CDR3 is TGTGCCAGCAGTTTTTTGGTGGGCAGGGGGGAAGCCAATCAGCCCCAGCATTTT. It translates to CASSFLVGRGEANQPQHF.